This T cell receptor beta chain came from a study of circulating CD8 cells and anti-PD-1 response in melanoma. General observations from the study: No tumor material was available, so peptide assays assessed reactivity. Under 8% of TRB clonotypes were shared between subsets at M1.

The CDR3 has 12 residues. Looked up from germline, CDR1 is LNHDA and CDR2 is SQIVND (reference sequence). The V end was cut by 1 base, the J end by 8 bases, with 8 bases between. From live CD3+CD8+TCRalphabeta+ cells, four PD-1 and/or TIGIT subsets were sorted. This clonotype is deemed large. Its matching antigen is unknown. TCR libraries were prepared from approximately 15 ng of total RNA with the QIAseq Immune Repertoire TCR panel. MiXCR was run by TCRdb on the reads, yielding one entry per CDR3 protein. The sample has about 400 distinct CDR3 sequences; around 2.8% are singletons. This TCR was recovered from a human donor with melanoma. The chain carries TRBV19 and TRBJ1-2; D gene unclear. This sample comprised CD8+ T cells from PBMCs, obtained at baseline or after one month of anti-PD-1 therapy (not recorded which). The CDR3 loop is CASSIAGNGYTF. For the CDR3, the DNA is TGTGCCAGTAGTATAGCGGGAAACGGCTACACCTTC.